The entry that follows covers one TCR beta chain sequence. This sample was taken from a study of Graves' ophthalmopathy and Graves' hyperthyroidism. Germline CDR1 is SGHRS and CDR2 is YFSETQ. Unmatched junction bases numbered 6, after V lost 4 bases and J lost 2 bases. The CDR3 totals 14 residues. RNA transcripts were the source from which TCR beta CDR3 regions were amplified. Following a first-round RT-PCR that used HTBI primers, a second-round multiplex PCR was carried out. TCRdb analysed the multiplex PCR reads with MiXCR anew, one entry per CDR3 protein. The sample carries fewer than 250,000 distinct CDR3 sequences, less than 30% recorded once.

Source material: peripheral blood. This chain uses TRBV5-1 with TRBJ2-7, with TRBD1 matching over 7 bases. This TCR was sampled from a man aged 45 to 65 with Graves' ophthalmopathy. The CDR3 DNA is TGCGCCAGCAGCGACCGGACAGGAACCTACGAGCAGTACTTC. This codes for CASSDRTGTYEQYF. The full variable domain, its missing parts supplied by reference TRBV5-1 and TRBJ2-7, is KAGVTQTPRYLIKTRGQQVTLSCSPISGHRSVSWYQQTPGQGLQFLFEYFSETQRNKGNFPGRFSGRQFSNSRSEMNVSTLELGDSALYLCASSDRTGTYEQYFGPGTRLTVT.